This entry features one T cell receptor beta chain sequence. Antigen unknown. Building of the TCR beta libraries involved iRepertoire HTBI primers and Arm-PCR of CDR3 regions. TCRdb reprocessed the multiplex PCR reads with MiXCR, giving one entry per CDR3 protein. The sample includes 360,000 or so distinct CDR3 sequences, 10% to 15% seen only once; the top ten take approximately 19%. Time point specified: newly diagnosed GD, antithyroid drugs for less than 3 months. Extracted RNA from PBMCs served as the source of the TCR library. The V gene's germline CDR1 is SGDLS and CDR2 YYNGEE. V shed 0 bases and J shed 13 bases, with 19 bases lying between them. The CDR3 extends over 15 amino acids. These data originate in a study of regulatory T cells in long-lasting Graves disease. Study results and limitations: Persistent Graves' patients showed less TCR diversity than newly diagnosed ones. Analysis covered peripheral blood alone, not thyroid tissue.

This sample also appeared in a second study, on T cells in Graves' hyperthyroidism and ophthalmopathy.

This receptor was identified in a woman aged 18-29 years with Graves disease. The chain employs TRBV9 and TRBJ2-2; D tentatively reads TRBD1 or TRBD2 (5 bases each). Sample: peripheral blood mononuclear cells (PBMCs), taken at new diagnosis, from a patient treated with antithyroid drugs. The CDR3 DNA reads as TGTGCCAGCAGCGTAGTAGGGACCTCAAAGAGAGGGCTGTTTTTT. Protein sequence: CASSVVGTSKRGLFF. Full variable domain (rest looked up from reference TRBV9 and TRBJ2-2): DSGVTQTPKHLITATGQRVTLRCSPRSGDLSVYWYQQSLDQGLQFLIQYYNGEERAKGNILERFSAQQFPDLHSELNLSSLELGDSALYFCASSVVGTSKRGLFFGEGSRLTVL.